Here is one T cell receptor (beta chain) with its context. Many counts were recorded for this clonotype. Its antigen is still unknown. No clone much larger than this one lies a single base away; base qualities are absent. This sample is part of a study of neurological immune-mediated disorders (dated by TCRdb to between 2017 and 2020). In the study overall: Peripheral blood TCR-beta repertoires from patients with HTLV-I-associated myelopathy (HAM/TSP), patients with multiple sclerosis, and healthy controls were compared in the study using UMI-based sequencing. The cohort comprised 65 to 75 subjects: around 15 HAM/TSP patients, around 35 multiple sclerosis patients and 20 healthy controls. Technical triplicate libraries were sequenced to precisely calculate the variability in frequency of each individual clone. Longitudinal samples, technical triplicates and paired sorted CD4+ and CD8+ T-cell subsets, alongside PBMC samples, were included among the roughly 98 TCR-beta libraries.

V is shortened by 3 bases, J by 2 bases, and the region joining them spans 12 bases. CDR1 and CDR2 are read off the germline V gene as SGHDT and YYEEEE. Taken from cysteine to phenylalanine, the CDR3 has 14 residues. The DNA shown is the 42-base CDR3, in frame from base 1. According to the study, the label for this sample's time point signals: technical triplicate 1. TCR libraries for sorted subsets were made from under 1.1 million sorted CD4+ or CD8+ T cells. Peripheral blood was subjected to Ficoll-Hypaque density gradient centrifugation to isolate PBMCs, which were then cryopreserved in liquid nitrogen. The study also sequenced paired sorted CD4+ and CD8+ subsets from healthy controls, HAM/TSP patients and MS patients. cDNA synthesis used template-switch 5'RACE with a primer carrying a 10-nucleotide random unique molecular identifier tagging each TCR transcript. Every sequencing run yielded over 160 million TCR-beta sequences covering 15-18 subjects. Total RNA was extracted with the RNeasy kit. TCR-beta VDJ regions were amplified with primers for the TCR constant region and the 5'RACE anchor, using the KAPA Real-time Library Amplification kit. Sample indexes and Illumina adaptors were added in a first PCR, after which library yield was increased in a second PCR. After Ampure bead purification, the roughly 650 bp TCR product was size-selected on a 2% E-gel SizeSelection system. Library quality was checked on a Bioanalyzer, concentration was measured with Qubit, and libraries were quantified with the Kapa Library Quantification kit before pooling. An Illumina HiSeq 2500 was used to sequence the libraries paired-end at 2 x 150 bp. To increase sequence diversity, roughly 24-30% phiX was spiked into each library pool. Turning to the authors' computational methods: Quality-filtered reads were processed with the UMI-based MiGEC pipeline, which removed over 75% of raw TCR sequences during error correction. IMGT germline references were used for alignment of VDJ genes, and clonotypes were defined by a unique CDR3 amino acid sequence together with V-J genes. Clonal expansion, Shannon diversity and CDR3 relatedness were evaluated with VDJtools (CalcPairwiseDistances, ClusterSamples), while phylogenetic trees were built in CLCbio workbench. Using coefficient-of-variation modelling across technical triplicates, the study counted a clone as expanded if it had at least 8 unique UMIs. Through fastp at Q25 and MiXCR, TCRdb rebuilt clones from the public reads, retaining in-frame beta chains. All rows with the same CDR3 protein become a single entry with the most common DNA and genes. None of the V and J calls come from the authors' own analysis; TCRdb made them. The sample table holds fewer than 30,000 distinct CDR3 sequences, of which approximately 13% were seen once. The ten largest clonotypes hold roughly 5.4% of the sample.

The research as a whole found: Expanded clones from different subjects shared no identical CDR3 amino acid sequences, which suggests that TCR-beta repertoires were private in all groups. TCR clonal expansion was highest in HAM/TSP patients and lowest in MS patients, with MS patients falling below even healthy controls.

The sequenced sample consisted of CD4+ T cells from blood. The sequence is built from TRBV5-6 and TRBJ2-7; no D gene call is confident. The TCR comes from a female donor with HTLV-1-associated myelopathy (HAM/TSP). The CDR3 reads CASSSTLGTYEQYF. Here is the DNA: TGTGCCAGCAGCTCGACGCTAGGGACCTACGAGCAGTACTTC.